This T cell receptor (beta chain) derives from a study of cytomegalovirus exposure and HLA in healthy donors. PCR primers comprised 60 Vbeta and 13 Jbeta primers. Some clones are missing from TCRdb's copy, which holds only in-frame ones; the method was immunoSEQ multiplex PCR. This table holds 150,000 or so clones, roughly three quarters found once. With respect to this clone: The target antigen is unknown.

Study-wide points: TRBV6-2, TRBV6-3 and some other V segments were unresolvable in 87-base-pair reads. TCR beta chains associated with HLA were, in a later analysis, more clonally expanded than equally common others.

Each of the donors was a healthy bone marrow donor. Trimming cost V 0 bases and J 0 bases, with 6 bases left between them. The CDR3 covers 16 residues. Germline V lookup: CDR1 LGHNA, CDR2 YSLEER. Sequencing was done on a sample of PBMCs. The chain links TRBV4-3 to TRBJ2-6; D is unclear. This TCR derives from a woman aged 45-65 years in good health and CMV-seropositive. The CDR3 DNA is TGCGCCAGCAGCCAAGAGGTCAGCTCTGGGGCCAACGTCCTGACTTTC. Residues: CASSQEVSSGANVLTF.